Below are 14 T cell receptor beta chains sequenced from a single sample in a study of T cells in Graves' hyperthyroidism and ophthalmopathy. RNA transcripts yielded amplified TCR beta CDR3 regions. With the HTBI primer set, the TCR CDR3 went through a first round of RT-PCR. TCRdb itself ran the multiplex PCR reads through MiXCR, one entry per CDR3 protein. The sample lists 300,000 to 450,000 distinct CDR3 sequences, 13% occurring once. Sequenced material: blood. The receptors stem from a woman under 30 with Graves' hyperthyroidism.

This clonotype was picked up many times. The chain recombines TRBV7-9 with TRBJ2-7; 12 bases align to TRBD2. The V and J ends lost 4 bases and 7 bases, in that order; junction bases with no gene match: 5. Germline loops: CDR1 SEHNR, CDR2 FQNEAQ (reference sequence). CDR3 length equals 14 residues. CDR3 nucleotide sequence: TGTGCCAGCAGCTCCCCGGGACTAGCGGGTGAGCAGTACTTC. Its protein product is CASSSPGLAGEQYF.

This clonotype was found many times. This chain joins TRBV20-1 and TRBJ2-3; the D gene is possibly TRBD2 (6 bases). Germline V lookup: CDR1 DFQATT, CDR2 SNEGSKA (reference sequence). The V gene lost 6 bases and the J gene lost 11 bases, with 21 bases spanning the gap. The CDR3 sequence is 13 residues long. CDR3 DNA: TGCAGTGCCCCAGCGGGTCAGGGAGTAAGGCAGTATTTT. Its protein is CSAPAGQGVRQYF.

This clonotype was seen many times. The genes are TRBV4-1 and TRBJ1-1; maybe TRBD1 (6 bases). Trimming took 5 bases from V and 1 from J, leaving 11 bases between them. The length of the CDR3 is 14 residues. Germline CDR1 is MGHRA and CDR2 is YSYEKL. In DNA form, the CDR3 reads TGCGCCAGCAGCTTCCAGGGGCAGAACACTGAAGCTTTCTTT. Translated, it gives CASSFQGQNTEAFF.

This clonotype has a count of ten or more. The V and J genes are TRBV10-3 and TRBJ1-2, with a tentative D call TRBD1 (6 bases). The CDR3 runs 11 residues. From germline, CDR1 is ENHRY and CDR2 SYGVKD. Trimming pared 3 bases from V and 8 bases from J, leaving 7 bases between. The CDR3 DNA reads as TGTGCCATCAGTGACAGGGGAGGCTACACCTTC. It yields the protein CAISDRGGYTF.

This clonotype was seen ten or more times. The chain joins TRBV5-6 to TRBJ2-3; the D is unclear. The V and J ends lost 0 bases and 1 base respectively, with 9 bases between them. This CDR3 has 15 amino acids. From germline, CDR1 is SGHDT and CDR2 YYEEEE. For the CDR3, the DNA is TGTGCCAGCAGCTTGGTGATTTGGGGCACAGATACGCAGTATTTT. It translates to CASSLVIWGTDTQYF.

This clonotype was seen many times. The CDR3 region is CSARNPFLRLAGLSYEQYF. The CDR3 DNA reads as TGCAGTGCTAGAAACCCTTTTCTTCGACTAGCGGGACTCTCCTACGAGCAGTACTTC. V is TRBV20-1 and J is TRBJ2-7, with 11 bases fitting TRBD2. The ends lost 2 bases at V and 0 bases at J; junction bases unmatched: 15. Germline CDR1 and CDR2: DFQATT and SNEGSKA (reference sequence). The CDR3 loop spans 19 amino acids.

This clonotype occurred many times. The chain combines TRBV20-1 with TRBJ2-7; 8 nucleotides match TRBD1. Germline assignment: CDR1 DFQATT and CDR2 SNEGSKA (reference sequence). After removal of 3 bases from V and 5 bases from J, the junction contained 15 bases not matched to a gene. This CDR3 is 16 amino acids long. The CDR3 DNA sequence: TGCAGTGCTAGCCCTATAGTCAGGGACAGGCCCAACGAGCAGTACTTC. Protein: CSASPIVRDRPNEQYF.

This clonotype occurred many times. The chain has TRBV27 and TRBJ1-5; 9 positions agree with TRBD1. CDR1 is MNHEY, CDR2 SMNVEV, per germline (reference sequence). Losses at the gene ends were 3 bases for V and 3 bases for J; bases not matched to a gene: 3. CDR3 size: 15 residues. The CDR3 DNA is TGTGCCAGCAGTTTCACAGGGGGCTCCAATCAGCCCCAGCATTTT. It yields the protein CASSFTGGSNQPQHF.

With regard to this clonotype: A much larger clone differs from this one at a single base, so this may be a read error. The chain joins TRBV5-5 to TRBJ2-7; D is undetermined. This CDR3 has 14 amino acids. Germline V gives CDR1 SGHKS, CDR2 YYEKEE (reference sequence). CDR3 residues: CANSSALAIYEQYF. The CDR3 nucleotides read TGTGCCAACAGCTCGGCACTCGCTATATACGAGCAGTACTTC.

This clonotype was seen at least ten times. The genes are TRBV20-1 and TRBJ1-1; the match to TRBD1 covers 8 bases. The CDR3 runs to 15 residues. The germline CDR1 and CDR2 sequences are DFQATT and SNEGSKA (reference sequence). V was pared by 3 bases and J by 0 bases, with 6 bases of the junction left unmatched. In DNA, the CDR3 is TGCAGTGCTAGGGGGACAGGTACCATGAACACTGAAGCTTTCTTT. Translated, it gives CSARGTGTMNTEAFF.

This clonotype was picked up many times. This chain connects TRBV20-1 to TRBJ1-1; D may be TRBD1 (5 bases). With 3 bases removed from V and 6 bases from J, the gap between germline ends came to 14 bases. CDR3 size: 13 residues. Germline values: CDR1 DFQATT, CDR2 SNEGSKA (reference sequence). CDR3 coding DNA: TGCAGTGCTAGTTCAGGGTCGACTTCTGAAGCTTTCTTT. It specifies CSASSGSTSEAFF.

This clonotype was found many times. The chain couples TRBV9 to TRBJ1-5, with TRBD1 matching over 7 bases. This CDR3 is 16 amino acids long. The germline V gene encodes CDR1 SGDLS and CDR2 YYNGEE. Trimming cost V 4 bases and J 5 bases; bases outside gene matches: 12. CDR3 sequence: CASSPSGQAGDQPQHF. CDR3 nucleotides: TGTGCCAGCAGCCCCTCCGGACAGGCAGGCGATCAGCCCCAGCATTTT.

This clonotype was recorded many times. The rearrangement joins TRBV27 to TRBJ2-7; 7 positions match TRBD1. Germline CDR1 reads MNHEY; CDR2 reads SMNVEV (reference sequence). The CDR3 contains 14 residues. The trim removed 2 bases at V and 3 bases at J, leaving 4 bases unmatched. CDR3 in DNA: TGTGCCAGCAGTTTAGCCGGACAGGTCTACGAGCAGTACTTC. Translating it yields CASSLAGQVYEQYF.

At least ten counts were recorded for this clonotype. This rearrangement joins TRBV6-1 to TRBJ2-6, with 7 bases that match TRBD1. This CDR3 is built from 15 residues. CDR1 and CDR2 from the germline V gene are MNHNS and SASEGT. J lost 1 base, V lost 10 bases, and 7 bases had no gene match. Written as DNA, the CDR3 is TGTGCCATACGAGGGACAGTTTCTGGGGCCAACGTCCTGACTTTC. Translating gives CAIRGTVSGANVLTF.